The following is a TCR beta chain sequence with its context. This sample's time point: technical triplicate 3. This sample is part of a study of neurological immune-mediated disorders. Using its own MiXCR run on the 5' RACE reads, TCRdb lists one record per CDR3 protein. Among about 44,000 distinct CDR3 sequences listed, roughly 21% were seen once. The CDR3 covers 15 residues. CDR1 SGHRS and CDR2 YFSETQ come from the germline V gene. Trimming removed 6 bases from V and 3 bases from J, with 18 bases in between. This rearrangement joins TRBV5-1 to TRBJ1-1; D is possibly TRBD1 (5 bases). The TCR comes from a man in his fifties or sixties with HTLV-1-associated myelopathy (HAM/TSP). Specimen: PBMCs. The CDR3 coding sequence is TGCGCCAGCAAGCGCGGGGCAAGGGCGGACACTGAAGCTTTCTTT. The encoded protein is CASKRGARADTEAFF. Looking up the rest from reference TRBV5-1 and TRBJ1-1 gives the full variable domain: KAGVTQTPRYLIKTRGQQVTLSCSPISGHRSVSWYQQTPGQGLQFLFEYFSETQRNKGNFPGRFSGRQFSNSRSEMNVSTLELGDSALYLCASKRGARADTEAFFGQGTRLTVV.